The 16 T cell receptor beta chains presented below share a single source sample, sequenced in a study of early T cells in non-severe SARS-CoV-2 infection. TCRdb called the 5' RACE reads again in MiXCR, with one record for every CDR3 protein. The table lists some 57,000 distinct CDR3 sequences, roughly 5.5% of them singletons, with under 8% in the top ten. Sequenced input: whole blood. The receptors here all came from an adult who was a healthcare worker with PCR-confirmed SARS-CoV-2 infection or an uninfected control (not recorded which).

Many counts were recorded for this clonotype. The rearrangement joins TRBV19 to TRBJ2-2; maybe TRBD1 (6 bases). Trimming pared 5 bases from V and 4 bases from J, leaving 11 bases between. CDR3 length: 14 residues. Germline loops: CDR1 LNHDA, CDR2 SQIVND (reference sequence). The CDR3 DNA reads TGTGCCAGTAGTGTCACAGGGACCACCGGGGAGCTGTTTTTT. It translates to CASSVTGTTGELFF.

This clonotype occurred many times. The CDR3 nucleotides read TGCAGTGCTAGGGGACTAGCGGGGAGATACCAAGAGACCCAGTACTTC. It codes for CSARGLAGRYQETQYF. The V gene is TRBV20-1, the J gene TRBJ2-5; 13 nucleotides line up with TRBD2. The V segment lost 3 bases and the J segment 0 bases; nucleotides outside the gene matches: 4. CDR1 and CDR2 (germline): DFQATT, SNEGSKA (reference sequence). The CDR3 runs to 16 residues.

This clonotype came up a few times. The CDR3 DNA reads as TGTGCCAGCAGCCCCGACGGGAGGGATAATTCACCCCTCCACTTT. Residues: CASSPDGRDNSPLHF. The chain joins TRBV12-3 or TRBV12-4 to TRBJ1-6; D remains ambiguous. Trimming pared 6 bases from V and 5 bases from J, leaving 14 bases between. The CDR3 length is 15 residues.

This clonotype was recorded at least ten times. V gene TRBV7-2 combines with J gene TRBJ1-4, with 9 bases identical to TRBD1. The CDR3 is 14 amino acids. The V segment lost 4 bases and the J segment 6 bases; nucleotides outside the gene matches: 3. Germline V gene lookup returns CDR1 SGHTA and CDR2 FQGNSA. CDR3 coding DNA: TGTGCCAGCAGCTCACAGGGGGCTCATGAAAAACTGTTTTTT. It yields the protein CASSSQGAHEKLFF. The full variable domain, rest sourced from reference TRBV7-2 and TRBJ1-4, is GAGVSQSPSNKVTEKGKDVELRCDPISGHTALYWYRQSLGQGLEFLIYFQGNSAPDKSGLPSDRFSAERTGGSVSTLTIQRTQQEDSAVYLCASSSQGAHEKLFFGSGTQLSVL.

At least ten counts were recorded for this clonotype. This chain uses TRBV7-6 with TRBJ2-7, with D perhaps matching TRBD2 (7 bases). The CDR3 totals 16 residues. V lost 1 base and J lost 3, with 16 bases in between. Germline CDR1 and CDR2: SGHVS and FNYEAQ. The CDR3 here is CASSLVGGGPYYEQYF. The CDR3 DNA is TGTGCCAGCAGCTTAGTAGGGGGAGGGCCGTACTACGAGCAGTACTTC.

The chain is built from TRBV20-1 and TRBJ2-3, with 10 bases aligning to TRBD2. The V and J ends lost 4 bases and 5 bases, in that order; junction bases with no gene match: 6. This CDR3 comprises 14 residues. Germline V gene sequence: CDR1 DFQATT, CDR2 SNEGSKA (reference sequence). The chain's CDR3 is CSAKSGGARDTQYF. As DNA, the CDR3 is TGCAGTGCTAAGAGCGGGGGGGCAAGAGATACGCAGTATTTT.

This clonotype was seen many times. The chain combines TRBV6-1 with TRBJ2-3, with 12 bases matching TRBD2. Germline CDR1 is MNHNS and CDR2 is SASEGT. The CDR3 sequence is 15 residues long. With V trimmed by 2 bases and J by 4 bases, 1 base remained unmatched. CDR3 sequence: CASSELAGGPDTQYF. CDR3 DNA sequence: TGTGCCAGCAGTGAACTAGCGGGAGGGCCAGATACGCAGTATTTT.

V gene TRBV29-1 combines with J gene TRBJ1-2, with a possible D match to TRBD1 (5 bases). Per germline, CDR1 SQVTM and CDR2 ANQGSEA. This CDR3 spans 14 amino acids. V dropped 8 bases and J dropped 4 bases, with 20 bases sitting between them. The CDR3, as DNA: TGCAGCCTCGCCCTGGCGGGGGGTAGCTATGGCTACACCTTC. Protein: CSLALAGGSYGYTF.

With respect to this clonotype: With a much larger clone just one base away, this may be a read error. V and J are TRBV20-1 and TRBJ2-3; D is uncertain. Germline V gene sequence: CDR1 DFQATT, CDR2 SNEGSKA (reference sequence). The CDR3 runs 16 residues. Trimming stripped 3 bases from V and 6 bases from J, with 22 bases between. The CDR3 loop reads CSASGKHVGLRDTQYF. The CDR3 DNA is TGCAGTGCTAGTGGAAAGCATGTCGGCTTGCGGGATACGCAGTATTTT.

V gene TRBV2 combines with J gene TRBJ2-2; D gene uncertain. Trimming took off 6 bases at V and 1 base at J, with 6 bases between the two ends. The CDR3 length is 13 residues. CDR1 is SNHLY and CDR2 is FYNNEI in the germline V gene. Here the CDR3 DNA reads TGTGCCAGCAGCTCGGAGAACACCGGGGAGCTGTTTTTT. It translates to CASSSENTGELFF. The entire variable domain, with the rest obtained from reference TRBV2 and TRBJ2-2, is as follows: EPEVTQTPSHQVTQMGQEVILRCVPISNHLYFYWYRQILGQKVEFLVSFYNNEISEKSEIFDDQFSVERPDGSNFTLKIRSTKLEDSAMYFCASSSENTGELFFGEGSRLTVL.

This clonotype was seen at least ten times. The chain employs TRBV5-4 and TRBJ1-1; no clear D gene. The length of the CDR3 is 13 residues. Trimming stripped 2 bases from V and 3 bases from J, with 8 bases between. From germline, CDR1 is SGHNT and CDR2 YYREEE (reference sequence). CDR3 protein: CASSFMGYTEAFF. The DNA for the CDR3 is TGTGCCAGCAGCTTTATGGGTTACACTGAAGCTTTCTTT.

The chain links TRBV29-1 to TRBJ2-7; D is undetermined. The CDR3 sequence is 12 residues long. V was pared by 3 bases and J by 2 bases, with 8 bases between. CDR1 and CDR2 from the germline V gene are SQVTM and ANQGSEA. CDR3: CSVEGITYEQYF. In DNA form, the CDR3 reads TGCAGCGTTGAGGGTATAACCTACGAGCAGTACTTC.

This clonotype was found many times. This sequence joins TRBV6-5 and TRBJ1-5; D is uncertain. The V gene lost 6 bases and the J gene lost 2 bases, with 14 bases spanning the gap. The CDR3 sequence is 15 residues long. CDR1 and CDR2 from the germline V gene are MNHEY and SVGAGI. The DNA for the CDR3 is TGTGCCAGCAGCCCCTCCGCAAGGGGCAATCAGCCCCAGCATTTT. This sequence encodes CASSPSARGNQPQHF.

There are a few counts of this clonotype. The chain has TRBV2 and TRBJ2-4; 8 nucleotides agree with TRBD2. Trimming at V came to 8 bases and at J to 8 bases, leaving 11 bases not matched to a gene. The CDR3 contains 14 residues. CDR1 is SNHLY and CDR2 is FYNNEI in the germline V gene. CDR3 protein: CASGKVAGRDIQYF. The CDR3 DNA is TGTGCCAGCGGGAAGGTAGCGGGAAGGGACATTCAGTACTTC.

The rearrangement uses TRBV9 and TRBJ2-7; the match to TRBD2 covers 12 bases. Trimming at V came to 4 bases and at J to 4 bases, leaving 6 bases not matched to a gene. This CDR3 is built from 15 residues. Germline CDR1 SGDLS, CDR2 YYNGEE. CDR3 residues: CASSPGLAGPYEQYF. CDR3 bases: TGTGCCAGCAGCCCCGGACTAGCGGGGCCATACGAGCAGTACTTC.

J is TRBJ2-3 and V is TRBV4-2, with D hard to call. The CDR3 spans 15 residues. Germline V lookup: CDR1 LGHNA, CDR2 YNFKEQ. The ends were cut back, 1 base at V and 0 bases at J, with 8 bases in the middle. The DNA for the CDR3 is TGTGCCAGCAGCCAAGCCAGTGATAGCACAGATACGCAGTATTTT. Translation gives CASSQASDSTDTQYF.